One and the same sample provided the 6 T cell receptor beta chains below, sequenced in a study of T cells after yellow fever vaccination. TCRdb independently ran MiXCR on the 5' RACE reads; one entry per CDR3 protein. This table holds some 500,000 distinct CDR3 sequences, around an eighth found once. The sample here was PBMCs, taken on the day of the yellow fever booster vaccination. The receptors come from a man aged 30 to 39 who received the YFV17D yellow fever vaccine.

This chain uses TRBV5-1 with TRBJ2-1; D unclear. From germline, CDR1 is SGHRS and CDR2 YFSETQ. V lost 7 bases and J lost 10, with 9 bases in between. There are 10 residues in the CDR3. This chain's CDR3 is CASRLREQFF. The CDR3 DNA sequence: TGCGCCAGCCGGTTGCGCGAGCAGTTCTTC.

This clonotype was recorded a few times. The chain joins TRBV5-4 to TRBJ1-4, with D uncertain. V lost 2 bases, J lost 12 bases, and 11 bases lay in between. Germline CDR1 is SGHNT and CDR2 is YYREEE (reference sequence). The CDR3 runs to 12 residues. In DNA, the CDR3 is TGTGCCAGCAGCTTCCGGCGGGGTGAACTGTTTTTT. This codes for CASSFRRGELFF.

This clonotype was counted a few times. The J gene is TRBJ2-1, the V gene TRBV3-1, with TRBD2 matching over 7 bases. The CDR3 runs 15 residues. J lost 6 bases, V lost 3 bases, and 8 bases had no gene match. In germline, CDR1 is LGHDT, CDR2 YNNKEL (reference sequence). The CDR3 DNA reads TGTGCCAGCAGCCATAAGCGGGACCCCTCCAATGAGCAGTTCTTC. Its translation: CASSHKRDPSNEQFF.

This clonotype was observed at least ten times. This chain links TRBV7-3 with TRBJ2-3; possibly TRBD2 for D (6 bases). V was pared by 2 bases and J by 2 bases, with 11 bases between. The CDR3 length is 15 residues. Germline V gives CDR1 SGHTA, CDR2 FQGTGA. The CDR3 DNA reads TGTGCCAGCAGCTTATGGGGCGGGGACACAGATACGCAGTATTTT. Protein: CASSLWGGDTDTQYF.

This clonotype was found a few times. The gene calls are TRBV5-8 and TRBJ1-1; D is undetermined. V was shortened by 5 bases and J by 0 bases, with 14 bases between the two germline ends. In germline, CDR1 is SGHTS, CDR2 YDEGEE. The CDR3 totals 15 residues. This CDR3 reads CASRPTGRMNTEAFF. The DNA for the CDR3 is TGTGCCAGCAGACCAACGGGGAGAATGAACACTGAAGCTTTCTTT.

V usage is TRBV2 and J usage is TRBJ2-4, with 9 bases lining up with TRBD2. The CDR3 extends over 15 amino acids. Losses at the gene ends were 1 base for V and 8 bases for J; bases not matched to a gene: 6. In germline, CDR1 is SNHLY, CDR2 FYNNEI. This CDR3 reads CASSEEGGREDIQYF. DNA for the CDR3: TGTGCCAGCAGTGAAGAGGGCGGGAGGGAGGACATTCAGTACTTC.